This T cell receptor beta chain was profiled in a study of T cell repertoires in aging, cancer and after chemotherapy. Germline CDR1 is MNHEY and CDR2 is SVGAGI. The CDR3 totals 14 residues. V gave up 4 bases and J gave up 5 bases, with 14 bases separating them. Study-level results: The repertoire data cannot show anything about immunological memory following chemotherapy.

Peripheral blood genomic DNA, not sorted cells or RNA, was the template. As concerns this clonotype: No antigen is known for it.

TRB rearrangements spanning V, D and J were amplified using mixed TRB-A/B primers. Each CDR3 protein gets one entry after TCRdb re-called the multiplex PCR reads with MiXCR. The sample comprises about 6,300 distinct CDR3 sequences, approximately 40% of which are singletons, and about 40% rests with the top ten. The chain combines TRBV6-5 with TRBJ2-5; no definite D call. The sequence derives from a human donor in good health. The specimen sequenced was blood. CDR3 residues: CASSFKIRSETQYF. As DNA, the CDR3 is TGTGCCAGCAGTTTTAAAATAAGGTCGGAGACCCAGTACTTC.